A single sample is the source of the 18 T cell receptor beta chains below, sequenced in a study of shared T cell receptors in the human thymus. Data came from immunoSEQ multiplex PCR; TCRdb stores just in-frame clones and leaves some out. This sample has around 65,000 clones; roughly 96% occur once, and the top ten carry around 0.03%. Material for sequencing was thymocytes. Receptors originate from a human donor.

The chain joins TRBV28 to TRBJ1-1; D remains unclear. Trimming shortened V by 3 bases and J by 1 base, and 12 bases separated the two germline ends. This CDR3 is built from 15 residues. Germline values: CDR1 MDHEN, CDR2 SYDVKM. CDR3 residues: CASSLAELKNTEAFF. Written as DNA, the CDR3 is TGTGCCAGCAGTTTGGCAGAACTAAAGAACACTGAAGCTTTCTTT.

This clone has a single count. V and J are TRBV11-3 and TRBJ1-2, with a weak D call TRBD1 (5 bases). The CDR3 has 10 residues. Trimming stripped 11 bases from V and 3 bases from J, with 7 bases between. The germline V gene encodes CDR1 SGHNT and CDR2 YENEEA. DNA of the CDR3: TGTGCCGGGGGGTACTATGGCTACACCTTC. Protein sequence: CAGGYYGYTF. Supplemented by reference TRBV11-3 and TRBJ1-2, the full variable domain reads EAGVVQSPRYKIIEKKQPVAFWCNPISGHNTLYWYLQNLGQGPELLIRYENEEAVDDSQLPKDRFSAERLKGVDSTLKIQPAELGDSAVYLCAGGYYGYTFGSGTRLTVV.

The rearrangement uses TRBV10-3 and TRBJ1-1; 11 bases align to TRBD1. The ends lost 8 bases at V and 9 bases at J; junction bases unmatched: 2. CDR1 is ENHRY, CDR2 SYGVKD, per germline. This CDR3 is 11 amino acids long. As DNA, the CDR3 is TGTGCCATCCGGACAGGGGGCAAAGCTTTCTTT. Translating gives CAIRTGGKAFF.

This clone was found a few times. The chain employs TRBV21-1 and TRBJ1-1; the table's TRBD1 call for D was not verified on the DNA. TRBV21-1 is a recognized pseudogene. CDR3 size: 17 residues. CDR3 loop: CASSLSRTGIFIAEAFF. The CDR3 DNA reads TGTGCCAGCAGCCTCTCTCGGACAGGGATCTTTATCGCTGAAGCTTTCTTT.

V and J are TRBV10-3 and TRBJ2-1; D perhaps matches TRBD1 (6 bases). CDR1 and CDR2 from the germline V gene are ENHRY and SYGVKD. The CDR3 extends over 16 amino acids. Trimming cost V 4 bases and J 5 bases, with 18 bases left between them. The CDR3 DNA reads TGTGCCATCAGTGGTTATACAGGGACCGGACACAATGAGCAGTTCTTC. It encodes CAISGYTGTGHNEQFF.

The chain joins TRBV7-2 to TRBJ2-7; 9 nucleotides agree with TRBD2. The CDR3 runs to 18 residues. Germline V gene data show CDR1 as SGHTA and CDR2 as FQGNSA. Trimming at V came to 7 bases and at J to 7 bases, leaving 23 bases not matched to a gene. Written as DNA, the CDR3 is TGTGCCAGCAACCCATGCGGAACTAGCGGGTTCTCCAAGGGGGAGCAGTACTTC. Its translation is CASNPCGTSGFSKGEQYF.

This chain links TRBV5-6 with TRBJ2-7, with 7 positions matching TRBD2. Germline loops: CDR1 SGHDT, CDR2 YYEEEE. CDR3 size: 16 residues. V trimming: 0 bases; J trimming: 4 bases; junction bases outside the gene matches: 10. CDR3 coding DNA: TGTGCCAGCAGCTTGGTGGCCGGACTAGAGGTTTACGAGCAGTACTTC. Translating gives CASSLVAGLEVYEQYF.

This chain joins TRBV5-1 and TRBJ2-3; 9 positions match TRBD1. CDR3 length: 15 residues. Germline CDR1 and CDR2: SGHRS and YFSETQ. J gave up 7 bases and V 1 base, and 7 bases lay outside the gene matches. DNA for the CDR3: TGCGCCAGCAGCTTGCGGGACAGGGAACAAAATACGCAGTATTTT. Translation gives CASSLRDREQNTQYF.

This chain joins TRBV6-5 and TRBJ2-7, with 7 bases lining up with TRBD2. The germline V gene has CDR1 MNHEY and CDR2 SVGAGI. V lost 0 bases to trimming and J lost 3 bases; unmatched junction nucleotides: 8. The CDR3 is 16 amino acids. The CDR3 sequence is CASSYSGTTAYYEQYF. The CDR3, as DNA: TGTGCCAGCAGTTACTCGGGGACTACAGCCTACTACGAGCAGTACTTC.

V and J are TRBV4-1 and TRBJ1-1; TRBD1 aligns across 7 bases. There are 14 residues in the CDR3. Germline trimming cut 3 bases from V and 0 bases from J; bases unmatched to any gene: 1. Germline V gives CDR1 MGHRA, CDR2 YSYEKL. The CDR3 region is CASSQGQLNTEAFF. CDR3 bases: TGCGCCAGCAGCCAGGGACAGTTGAACACTGAAGCTTTCTTT.

CDR3 protein: CASTRNRGYGYTF. The CDR3 coding sequence is TGTGCCAGCACCCGAAATCGTGGCTATGGCTACACCTTC. The chain employs TRBV9 and TRBJ1-2; D is uncertain. Germline V lookup: CDR1 SGDLS, CDR2 YYNGEE. The CDR3 sequence is 13 residues long. V was pared by 6 bases and J by 4 bases, with 13 bases between.

The rearrangement joins TRBV2 to TRBJ1-5; D is unresolved. This CDR3 contains 17 residues. Germline V lookup: CDR1 SNHLY, CDR2 FYNNEI. V lost 3 bases and J lost 2, with 17 bases in between. CDR3 sequence (DNA): TGTGCCAGCAGTGATCCGCCGGGAGATCGTGGCAATCAGCCCCAGCATTTT. Translated: CASSDPPGDRGNQPQHF.

This clone was counted once. J is TRBJ1-2 and V is TRBV12-5; D is unclear. The germline V gene has CDR1 LGHNT and CDR2 FRNRAP. The ends were cut back, 0 bases at V and 3 bases at J, with 14 bases in the middle. The CDR3 loop spans 16 amino acids. In nucleotides, the CDR3 is TGTGCTAGTGGTTTGGTTACCCAGCGGGTGCACTATGGCTACACCTTC. It translates to CASGLVTQRVHYGYTF.

This clone appeared a single time. The gene calls are TRBV28 and TRBJ2-3; 10 positions match TRBD1. V gave up 5 bases and J gave up 2 bases; unmatched junction bases: 10. Per the germline V gene, CDR1 is MDHEN and CDR2 is SYDVKM. CDR3 length: 17 amino acids. CDR3 nucleotides: TGTGCCAGCAGTCCCCTTCCGGACAGGGGGACCACAGATACGCAGTATTTT. Translated: CASSPLPDRGTTDTQYF.

The chain uses TRBV2 and TRBJ2-7; the D is unclear. V lost 7 bases, J lost 3 bases, and 4 bases lay in between. CDR3 length equals 10 residues. Germline values: CDR1 SNHLY, CDR2 FYNNEI. CDR3: CASTLYEQYF. In DNA, the CDR3 is TGTGCCAGCACCCTCTACGAGCAGTACTTC.

This clone was picked up one time. The chain carries TRBV7-3 and TRBJ2-2; TRBD1 might be the D (5 bases). Germline CDR1 is SGHTA and CDR2 is FQGTGA. V lost 3 bases and J lost 1, with 12 bases in between. The CDR3 totals 16 residues. The CDR3 protein is CASSFAQGGNTGELFF. The DNA for the CDR3 is TGTGCCAGCAGCTTTGCTCAGGGTGGGAACACCGGGGAGCTGTTTTTT.

This clone has only one observation. The chain joins TRBV29-1 to TRBJ1-2; D is perhaps TRBD1 (5 bases). Germline CDR1 is SQVTM and CDR2 is ANQGSEA. This CDR3 has 16 residues. Trimming cost V 5 bases and J 2 bases, with 21 bases left between them. As DNA, the CDR3 is TGCAGCGTTAGACCTCTGCCAGGACGGGGGAACTATGGCTACACCTTC. Translated: CSVRPLPGRGNYGYTF. Variable domain in full (rest from reference TRBV29-1 and TRBJ1-2): SAVISQKPSRDICQRGTSLTIQCQVDSQVTMMFWYRQQPGQSLTLIATANQGSEATYESGFVIDKFPISRPNLTFSTLTVSNMSPEDSSIYLCSVRPLPGRGNYGYTFGSGTRLTVV.

The V call is TRBV5-4, the J call TRBJ1-2; TRBD1 agrees at 8 bases. Trimming removed 6 bases from V and 5 bases from J; junction bases left unmatched: 12. Germline CDR1 reads SGHNT; CDR2 reads YYREEE (reference sequence). The CDR3 totals 15 residues. The CDR3 is CASITNGQGNYGYTF. CDR3 nucleotides: TGTGCCAGCATTACTAACGGACAGGGAAATTATGGCTACACCTTC.